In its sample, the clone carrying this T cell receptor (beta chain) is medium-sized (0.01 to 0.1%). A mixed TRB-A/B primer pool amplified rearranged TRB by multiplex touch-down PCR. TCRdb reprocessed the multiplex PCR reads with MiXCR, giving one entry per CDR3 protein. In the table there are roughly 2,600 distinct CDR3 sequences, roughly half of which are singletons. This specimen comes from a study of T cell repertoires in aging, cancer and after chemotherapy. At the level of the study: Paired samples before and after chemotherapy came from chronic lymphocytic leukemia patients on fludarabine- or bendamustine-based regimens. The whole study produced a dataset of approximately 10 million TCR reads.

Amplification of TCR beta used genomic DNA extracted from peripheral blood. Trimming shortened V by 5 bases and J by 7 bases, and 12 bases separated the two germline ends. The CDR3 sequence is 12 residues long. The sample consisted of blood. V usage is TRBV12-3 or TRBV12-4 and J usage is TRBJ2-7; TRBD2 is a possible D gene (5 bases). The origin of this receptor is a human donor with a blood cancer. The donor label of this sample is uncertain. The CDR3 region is CASSDSGWEQYF. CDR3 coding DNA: TGTGCCAGCAGTGATTCGGGGTGGGAGCAGTACTTC.